Each of the 32 T cell receptor beta chains below was sequenced from the same sample in a study of blood T cell repertoires in COVID-19 (dated by TCRdb to the early 2020s). Library preparation used the immunoSEQ multiplex PCR assay. The source is immuneACCESS, and TCRdb retained only in-frame sequences with V and J called. Part of the clones is not carried over; for the studies checked, unresolved V genes explain less than half of this, and the remainder is unexplained. This sample holds about 36,000 clones; roughly 73% were observed only once. About 30% of the sample goes to the ten largest clones. The specimen sequenced was peripheral blood. The receptors were sampled from a man aged 60 to 75 with acute or convalescent COVID-19.

This sequence joins TRBV11-2 and TRBJ1-5, with D possibly TRBD1 on 6 matching bases. Germline CDR1 and CDR2: SGHAT and FQNNGV. The CDR3 runs 14 residues. Trimming took 5 bases from V and 7 from J, leaving 15 bases between them. The CDR3: CASSQGGGRQPQHF. CDR3 nucleotides: TGTGCCAGCAGCCAGGGAGGGGGAAGGCAGCCCCAGCATTTT.

This chain links TRBV12-3 or TRBV12-4 with TRBJ2-7, with a tentative D call TRBD1 (5 bases). The V and J ends lost 5 bases and 1 base respectively, with 9 bases between them. This CDR3 has 13 residues. Here the CDR3 DNA reads TGTGCCAGCAGTGCGACAGTTTCCTACGAGCAGTACTTC. Amino acid sequence: CASSATVSYEQYF.

This clone was counted a single time. This sequence joins TRBV11-3 and TRBJ2-1; D might be TRBD1 (6 bases). Germline CDR1 and CDR2: SGHNT and YENEEA. V lost 5 bases and J lost 6, with 8 bases in between. The CDR3 runs to 12 residues. The CDR3 region has the DNA TGTGCCAGCAGCAAGGACAGCAATGAGCAGTTCTTC. It encodes CASSKDSNEQFF. The variable domain in full, with the rest retrieved from reference TRBV11-3 and TRBJ2-1, is EAGVVQSPRYKIIEKKQPVAFWCNPISGHNTLYWYLQNLGQGPELLIRYENEEAVDDSQLPKDRFSAERLKGVDSTLKIQPAELGDSAVYLCASSKDSNEQFFGPGTRLTVL.

This clone was counted a few times. This chain joins TRBV10-3 and TRBJ1-6, with 9 nucleotides matching TRBD1. V shed 3 bases, J shed 5 bases, and the junction held 5 bases outside the gene matches. The CDR3 is 16 residues long. Germline CDR1 is ENHRY and CDR2 is SYGVKD. CDR3 in DNA: TGTGCCATCAGTGAAACAGGGGGCGGTAATAATTCACCCCTCCACTTT. It translates to CAISETGGGNNSPLHF.

The rearrangement joins TRBV5-1 to TRBJ2-4; 7 bases are shared with TRBD1. The CDR3 loop spans 16 amino acids. Looked up from germline, CDR1 is SGHRS and CDR2 is YFSETQ. V was clipped by 2 bases and J by 12 bases; unmatched bases: 17. The CDR3 bases are TGCGCCAGCAGCTTCTCTCCGGGTCCACAGGGGCGATCTCAGTACTTC. It specifies CASSFSPGPQGRSQYF.

The chain links TRBV28 to TRBJ2-7; a weak D match, TRBD1 (7 bases). The germline V gene has CDR1 MDHEN and CDR2 SYDVKM. This CDR3 has 15 residues. Trimming took off 4 bases at V and 1 base at J, with 14 bases between the two ends. CDR3: CASSSRGTASYEQYF. The CDR3 region has the DNA TGTGCCAGCAGTTCACGCGGGACAGCTTCCTACGAGCAGTACTTC.

The gene calls are TRBV14 and TRBJ2-1, with D possibly TRBD1 on 6 matching bases. Germline CDR1 reads SGHDN; CDR2 reads FVKESK. The length of the CDR3 is 15 residues. The ends were cut back, 3 bases at V and 2 bases at J, with 11 bases in the middle. This CDR3 is CASSQKAGAYNEQFF. DNA for the CDR3: TGTGCCAGCAGCCAGAAGGCAGGGGCCTACAATGAGCAGTTCTTC.

V and J are TRBV18 and TRBJ2-2; D ambiguous. V was pared by 1 base and J by 5 bases, with 17 bases between. CDR1 KGHSH and CDR2 LQKENI come from the germline V gene. This CDR3 is built from 17 residues. The CDR3 here is CASSPRSEPLRTGELFF. CDR3 nucleotides: TGTGCCAGCTCACCACGTTCCGAGCCCTTGAGGACCGGGGAGCTGTTTTTT.

The rearrangement joins TRBV18 to TRBJ2-6; 8 bases match TRBD1. The CDR3 extends over 18 amino acids. Losses at the gene ends were 5 bases for V and 0 bases for J; bases not matched to a gene: 9. Germline V gene lookup returns CDR1 KGHSH and CDR2 LQKENI. The CDR3: CASSGDRSVYSGANVLTF. As DNA, the CDR3 is TGTGCCAGCTCAGGGGACAGGTCCGTTTACTCTGGGGCCAACGTCCTGACTTTC.

V and J are TRBV7-2 and TRBJ1-1, with no clear D. The germline CDR1 and CDR2 sequences are SGHTA and FQGNSA. The CDR3 loop spans 16 amino acids. V was pared by 5 bases and J by 0 bases, with 16 bases between. CDR3 region: CASSKDGVTMNTEAFF. CDR3 DNA sequence: TGTGCCAGCAGCAAAGACGGGGTCACCATGAACACTGAAGCTTTCTTT.

The chain couples TRBV28 to TRBJ2-1; D might be TRBD2 (6 bases). With 5 bases removed from V and 8 bases from J, the gap between germline ends came to 13 bases. The CDR3 is 13 residues long. Germline V gives CDR1 MDHEN, CDR2 SYDVKM. The CDR3 loop reads CASSIQTSYEQFF. The CDR3 nucleotides read TGTGCCAGCAGTATCCAGACTAGTTATGAGCAGTTCTTC.

This chain joins TRBV7-9 and TRBJ2-3, with 13 bases lining up with TRBD2. CDR3 length equals 16 residues. Germline-derived CDR1 and CDR2 are SEHNR and FQNEAQ (reference sequence). Losses at the gene ends were 5 bases for V and 4 bases for J; bases not matched to a gene: 6. This CDR3 reads CASSPWTSGRADTQYF. The DNA for the CDR3 is TGTGCCAGCAGCCCGTGGACTAGCGGGAGAGCAGATACGCAGTATTTT. Full variable domain (remainder filled in from reference TRBV7-9 and TRBJ2-3): DTGVSQNPRHKITKRGQNVTFRCDPISEHNRLYWYRQTLGQGPEFLTYFQNEAQLEKSRLLSDRFSAERPKGSFSTLEIQRTEQGDSAMYLCASSPWTSGRADTQYFGPGTRLTVL.

This clone was found a few times. The chain couples TRBV24-1 to TRBJ2-3, with D perhaps TRBD2 (5 bases). The germline CDR1 and CDR2 sequences are KGHDR and SFDVKD. The CDR3 is 13 residues long. Trimming removed 10 bases from V and 5 bases from J, with 15 bases in between. CDR3 residues: CATEREGKDTQYF. In DNA, the CDR3 is TGTGCCACGGAGAGGGAAGGTAAAGATACGCAGTATTTT.

The V gene is TRBV7-2, the J gene TRBJ2-1; tentative D call: TRBD1 (5 bases). Germline loops: CDR1 SGHTA, CDR2 FQGNSA. This CDR3 comprises 14 residues. V gave up 1 base and J gave up 5 bases, with 9 bases separating them. The CDR3 sequence is CASSLVTGNNEQFF. CDR3 nucleotide sequence: TGTGCCAGCAGCTTAGTTACAGGTAACAATGAGCAGTTCTTC.

This rearrangement joins TRBV10-2 to TRBJ1-2; D is perhaps TRBD1 (5 bases). This CDR3 comprises 13 residues. V was shortened by 3 bases and J by 3 bases, with 8 bases between the two germline ends. Germline V gene lookup returns CDR1 WSHSY and CDR2 SAAADI. The CDR3 loop reads CASSEVRDYGYTF. In nucleotides, the CDR3 is TGCGCCAGCAGTGAAGTCAGGGACTATGGCTACACCTTC.

V gene TRBV5-4 combines with J gene TRBJ1-1; 10 nucleotides align to TRBD1. V was clipped by 3 bases and J by 4 bases; unmatched bases: 3. From germline, CDR1 is SGHNT and CDR2 YYREEE (reference sequence). CDR3 size: 14 residues. DNA of the CDR3: TGTGCCAGCAGCTGGACAGGGGGATCCACTGAAGCTTTCTTT. The encoded protein is CASSWTGGSTEAFF.

This clone was counted a few times. The rearrangement joins TRBV7-8 to TRBJ1-2; D uncertain. The length of the CDR3 is 14 residues. Trimming stripped 0 bases from V and 4 bases from J, with 9 bases between. Germline CDR1 is SGHVS and CDR2 is FQNEAQ. The CDR3 DNA sequence: TGTGCCAGCAGCTTAGCGGAGGGCGGCTATGGCTACACCTTC. Residues: CASSLAEGGYGYTF.

This clone was seen only a few times. The rearrangement links TRBV7-2 to TRBJ1-1; D possibly corresponds to TRBD1 (5 bases). V dropped 0 bases and J dropped 1 base, with 12 bases sitting between them. Germline V gene data show CDR1 as SGHTA and CDR2 as FQGNSA. The CDR3 sequence is 16 residues long. The DNA of the CDR3 is TGTGCCAGCAGCTTAGCTAGGGGTCAGGAGAACACTGAAGCTTTCTTT. Protein sequence: CASSLARGQENTEAFF.

The V gene is TRBV6-2 or TRBV6-3, the J gene TRBJ2-2, with 7 bases identical to TRBD2. Germline V gives CDR1 MNHEY, CDR2 SVGEGT. J was trimmed by 1 base and V by 5 bases; bases with no gene match: 10. The CDR3 has 17 amino acids. CDR3 loop: CASSRELASLNTGELFF. CDR3 DNA: TGTGCCAGCAGTCGGGAACTAGCGTCCTTGAACACCGGGGAGCTGTTTTTT.

The rearrangement uses TRBV6-6 and TRBJ1-5, with D unresolved. This CDR3 region has 14 residues. With 2 bases removed from V and 7 bases from J, the gap between germline ends came to 12 bases. Germline assignment: CDR1 MNHNY and CDR2 SVGAGI (reference sequence). CDR3 nucleotide sequence: TGTGCCAGCAGTTACGAGGTTTCCGGGCAGCCCCAGCATTTT. Amino acids: CASSYEVSGQPQHF.

The CDR3 DNA reads TGTGCCAGCAGCTTACACCCGGGACAGGGGGTCTACGAGCAGTACTTC. Translation: CASSLHPGQGVYEQYF. This chain connects TRBV7-8 to TRBJ2-7; 11 nucleotides agree with TRBD1. The CDR3 runs to 16 residues. Trimming removed 2 bases from V and 3 bases from J; junction bases left unmatched: 6. CDR1 and CDR2 (germline): SGHVS, FQNEAQ.

This clone was detected a few times. The J gene is TRBJ2-1, the V gene TRBV28; 11 positions agree with TRBD2. This CDR3 is built from 16 residues. The germline gives CDR1 MDHEN, CDR2 SYDVKM. V gave up 1 base and J gave up 5 bases; unmatched junction bases: 4. The CDR3 spells CASSLLSSGRDNEQFF. CDR3 bases: TGTGCCAGCAGTTTATTAAGTAGCGGGAGGGACAATGAGCAGTTCTTC.

The V and J genes are TRBV10-3 and TRBJ1-6; D call uncertain. The germline CDR1 and CDR2 sequences are ENHRY and SYGVKD. Trimming took off 7 bases at V and 1 base at J, with 5 bases between the two ends. The CDR3 has 13 residues. CDR3 DNA: TGTGCCATCACGGGTTCCTATAATTCACCCCTCCACTTT. Residues: CAITGSYNSPLHF.

The table lists this clone with many counts. The genes are TRBV4-2 and TRBJ1-2, with 7 bases matching TRBD1. The junction had 7 bases not matched to a gene; V was cut back by 1 base and J by 5 bases. This CDR3 is 15 amino acids long. Looked up from germline, CDR1 is LGHNA and CDR2 is YNFKEQ. The CDR3 DNA follows: TGTGCCAGCAGCCAAGTATCAACAGGGGAATATGGCTACACCTTC. Residues: CASSQVSTGEYGYTF.

This clone was counted once. The genes are TRBV6-5 and TRBJ1-5; a possible D gene is TRBD1 (5 bases). Germline V gives CDR1 MNHEY, CDR2 SVGAGI. The CDR3 spans 16 residues. Deletions cut 0 bases from V and 3 bases from J, with 12 bases between. The CDR3 region has the DNA TGTGCCAGCAGTTACTCCCCCATTGGGGCCAATCAGCCCCAGCATTTT. This translates into CASSYSPIGANQPQHF.

The rearrangement uses TRBV10-3 and TRBJ1-1; no reliable D call. This CDR3 has 14 residues. Trimming left V 0 bases short and J 4 bases short, with 9 bases between. CDR1 and CDR2 (germline): ENHRY, SYGVKD. The chain's CDR3 is CAISESEIITEAFF. The CDR3 nucleotides are TGTGCCATCAGTGAGTCTGAGATAATCACTGAAGCTTTCTTT.

This chain uses TRBV11-3 with TRBJ2-1; TRBD2 matches at 13 bases. V was clipped by 4 bases and J by 7 bases; unmatched bases: 7. The germline V gene has CDR1 SGHNT and CDR2 YENEEA. The CDR3 is made up of 16 amino acids. CDR3 amino acids: CASSSFTSGRVNEQFF. Written as DNA, the CDR3 is TGTGCCAGCAGCTCCTTTACTAGCGGGAGGGTAAATGAGCAGTTCTTC.

This clone appeared a few times. This rearrangement joins TRBV19 to TRBJ2-1; 13 bases align to TRBD2. With 0 bases clipped from V and 7 bases from J, the junction kept 6 bases outside the gene matches. This CDR3 spans 17 amino acids. Germline values: CDR1 LNHDA, CDR2 SQIVND (reference sequence). The CDR3: CASSIEGTSGIRNEQFF. The CDR3 region has the DNA TGTGCCAGTAGTATAGAGGGGACTAGCGGGATTAGGAATGAGCAGTTCTTC.

The V call is TRBV30, the J call TRBJ2-7; 7 bases fit TRBD2. With V trimmed by 2 bases and J by 0 bases, 4 bases remained unmatched. CDR1 and CDR2 from the germline V gene are GTSNPN and SVGIG (reference sequence). The CDR3 runs 14 residues. The CDR3 loop is CAWSPGGSSYEQYF. The CDR3 region has the DNA TGTGCCTGGAGTCCGGGCGGGAGCTCCTACGAGCAGTACTTC.

This clone was recorded only once. The rearrangement joins TRBV7-9 to TRBJ2-2; TRBD1 aligns across 10 bases. J was trimmed by 6 bases and V by 5 bases; bases with no gene match: 9. The CDR3 extends over 16 amino acids. In germline, CDR1 is SEHNR, CDR2 FQNEAQ (reference sequence). CDR3 sequence: CASSPRAGQGAGELFF. The CDR3 DNA follows: TGTGCCAGCAGCCCTAGAGCTGGACAGGGGGCCGGGGAGCTGTTTTTT.

The V and J genes are TRBV29-1 and TRBJ2-5, with D hard to call. Trimming took 6 bases from V and 3 from J, leaving 11 bases between them. This CDR3 contains 12 residues. CDR1 and CDR2 (germline): SQVTM, ANQGSEA. This CDR3 reads CSVTGSKETQYF. The CDR3 DNA follows: TGCAGCGTGACCGGGTCCAAAGAGACCCAGTACTTC.

This clone appeared a single time. CDR3 in DNA: TGTGCCAGCAGTGGGGGGGGACAGGGGAACTACGAGCAGTACTTC. The encoded protein is CASSGGGQGNYEQYF. The chain is built from TRBV6-6 and TRBJ2-7; 10 nucleotides agree with TRBD1. V shed 5 bases and J 3 bases; nucleotides not matched to a gene: 7. Germline CDR1 and CDR2: MNHNY and SVGAGI (reference sequence). The CDR3 loop spans 15 amino acids.